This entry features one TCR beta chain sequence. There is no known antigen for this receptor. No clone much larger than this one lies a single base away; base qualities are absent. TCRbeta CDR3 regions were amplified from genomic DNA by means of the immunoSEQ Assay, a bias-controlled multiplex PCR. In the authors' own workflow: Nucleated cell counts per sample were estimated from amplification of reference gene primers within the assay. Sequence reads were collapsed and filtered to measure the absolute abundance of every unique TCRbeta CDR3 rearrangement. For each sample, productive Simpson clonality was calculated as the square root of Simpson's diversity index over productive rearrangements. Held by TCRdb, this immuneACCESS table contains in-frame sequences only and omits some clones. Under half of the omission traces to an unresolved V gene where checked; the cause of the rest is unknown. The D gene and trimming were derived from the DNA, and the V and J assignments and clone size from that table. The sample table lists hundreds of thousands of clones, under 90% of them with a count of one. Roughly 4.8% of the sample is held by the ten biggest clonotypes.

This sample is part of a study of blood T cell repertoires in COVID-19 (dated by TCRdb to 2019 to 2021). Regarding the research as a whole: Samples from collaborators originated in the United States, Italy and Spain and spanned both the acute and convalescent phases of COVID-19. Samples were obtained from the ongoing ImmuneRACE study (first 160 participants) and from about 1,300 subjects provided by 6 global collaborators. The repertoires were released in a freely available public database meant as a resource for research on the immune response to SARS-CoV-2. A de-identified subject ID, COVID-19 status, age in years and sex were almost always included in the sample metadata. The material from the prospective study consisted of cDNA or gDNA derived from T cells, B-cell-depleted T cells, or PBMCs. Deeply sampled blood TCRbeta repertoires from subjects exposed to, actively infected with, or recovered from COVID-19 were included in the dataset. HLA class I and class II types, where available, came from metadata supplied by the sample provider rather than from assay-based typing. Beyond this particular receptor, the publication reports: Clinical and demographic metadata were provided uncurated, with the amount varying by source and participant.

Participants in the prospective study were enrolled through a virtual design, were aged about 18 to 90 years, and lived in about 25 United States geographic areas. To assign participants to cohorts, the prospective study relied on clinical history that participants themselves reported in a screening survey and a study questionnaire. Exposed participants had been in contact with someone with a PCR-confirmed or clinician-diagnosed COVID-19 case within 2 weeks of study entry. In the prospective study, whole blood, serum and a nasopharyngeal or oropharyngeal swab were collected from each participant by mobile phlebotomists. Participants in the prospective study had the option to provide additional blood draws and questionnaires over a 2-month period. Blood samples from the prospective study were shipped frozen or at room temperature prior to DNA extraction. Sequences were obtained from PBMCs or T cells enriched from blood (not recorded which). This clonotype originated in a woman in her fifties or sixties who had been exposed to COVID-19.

The CDR3 sequence is CASSYSYLSYEQYF. The DNA reads TGTGCCAGCAGTTACTCCTATCTCTCCTACGAGCAGTACTTC. The rearranged chain carries TRBV6-2 or TRBV6-3 and TRBJ2-7, with the identity of the D gene unclear. A distance of 6 bases separates the germline ends of V and J, which lose 0 bases and 0 bases respectively. The CDR3 runs 14 residues from the cysteine to the phenylalanine. CDR3 DNA only is kept here, 42 bases in frame from base 1. Taken from the germline V gene, the CDR1 and CDR2 loops are MNHEY and SVGEGT.